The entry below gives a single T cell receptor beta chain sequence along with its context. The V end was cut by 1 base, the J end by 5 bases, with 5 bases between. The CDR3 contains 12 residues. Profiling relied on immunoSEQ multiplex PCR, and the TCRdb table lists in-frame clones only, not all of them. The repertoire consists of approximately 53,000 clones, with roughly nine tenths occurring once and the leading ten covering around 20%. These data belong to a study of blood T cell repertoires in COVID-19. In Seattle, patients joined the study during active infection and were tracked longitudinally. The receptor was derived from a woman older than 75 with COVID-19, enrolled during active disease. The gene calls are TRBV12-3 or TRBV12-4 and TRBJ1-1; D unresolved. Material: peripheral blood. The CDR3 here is CASSLGETEAFF. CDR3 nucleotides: TGTGCCAGCAGTTTAGGCGAAACTGAAGCTTTCTTT.